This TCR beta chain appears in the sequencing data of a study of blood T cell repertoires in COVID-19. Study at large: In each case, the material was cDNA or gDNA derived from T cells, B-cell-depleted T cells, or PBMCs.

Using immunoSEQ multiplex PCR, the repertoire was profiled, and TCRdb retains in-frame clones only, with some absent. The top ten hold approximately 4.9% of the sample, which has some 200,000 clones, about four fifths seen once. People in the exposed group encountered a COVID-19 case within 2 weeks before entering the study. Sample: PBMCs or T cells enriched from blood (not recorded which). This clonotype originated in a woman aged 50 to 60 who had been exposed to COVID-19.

The CDR3 sequence: CASSEASKAGTAYNQPQHF. CDR3 DNA: TGTGCCAGCAGTGAAGCGTCAAAGGCCGGGACAGCTTACAATCAGCCCCAGCATTTT. The gene calls are TRBV6-1 and TRBJ1-5; TRBD1 matches 7 bases. Trimming took 0 bases from V and 3 from J; bases not matched to a gene: 14. The CDR3 runs 19 residues. Germline assignment: CDR1 MNHNS and CDR2 SASEGT.